The present TCR beta chain was sequenced within a study of blood T cell repertoires in COVID-19. Study overall: T cells, B-cell-depleted T cells, or PBMCs provided the cDNA or gDNA that served as material.

Per the original data handling: Researchers report that nucleated cell counts were estimated from reference gene primer amplification. TCRdb's table, derived via immunoSEQ multiplex PCR, lists solely in-frame clones and lacks some. The DNA was the basis for D and trimming; V, J and clone size are from that table. The repertoire has some 270,000 clones, about 89% of them found once; the top ten carry roughly 2.3%. Germline CDR1 is SGHDN and CDR2 is FVKESK. Trimming took 1 base from V and 7 from J; bases not matched to a gene: 13. The CDR3 is 18 residues long. The sequencing input was peripheral blood. The V and J genes are TRBV14 and TRBJ2-2, with 9 bases lining up with TRBD2. The TCR originated in a middle-aged man with acute or convalescent COVID-19. DNA for the CDR3: TGTGCCAGCAGCCAAGCCCCCCTAGCGGGGACTATCTTCGGGGAGCTGTTTTTT. Amino acids: CASSQAPLAGTIFGELFF.